The T cell receptor (beta chain) described here comes from a study of PD-1 blockade in classical Hodgkin lymphoma. Study conclusions and caveats: It was reported that newly diagnosed patients had less baseline TCR diversity than healthy donors.

Details on this clone: Its antigen is not known.

Brentuximab vedotin exposure varied among the patients, all of whom had relapsed after autologous stem cell transplantation. The repertoire was sequenced with immunoSEQ multiplex PCR; TCRdb's copy has only in-frame clones and lacks some. The data show 72,000 or so clones, about 92% seen once. Sequencing used peripheral blood mononuclear cells (PBMCs), obtained at baseline. This receptor was taken from a human donor with classical Hodgkin lymphoma.

The CDR3 here is CASSPLRQGGTDTQYF. The CDR3 bases are TGTGCCAGCAGCCCGCTTAGACAGGGAGGGACAGATACGCAGTATTTT. The chain carries TRBV9 and TRBJ2-3, with D possibly being TRBD1 or TRBD2 (7 bases each). With 4 bases removed from V and 3 bases from J, the gap between germline ends came to 18 bases. The CDR3 extends over 16 amino acids. Germline values: CDR1 SGDLS, CDR2 YYNGEE.